This TCR beta chain came from a study of CD8 T cells in ankylosing spondylitis. TCRdb redid the calling of the 5' RACE reads with MiXCR, one entry per CDR3 protein. The data show about 190,000 distinct CDR3 sequences, with around 13% seen just once and 8% to 13% held by the top ten. This clonotype was detected ten times or more. The CDR3 is 15 amino acids. Trimming pared 5 bases from V and 2 bases from J, leaving 15 bases between. Germline values: CDR1 LGHDT, CDR2 YNNKEL (reference sequence). The rearrangement links TRBV3-1 to TRBJ2-5; D call uncertain. Specimen: blood, either unsorted or a sorted T cell fraction (not recorded which). This receptor was obtained from a female donor with ankylosing spondylitis or in good health (not recorded which). The CDR3 reads CASSIAGSRQETQYF. CDR3 DNA: TGTGCCAGCAGCATCGCAGGATCCCGACAAGAGACCCAGTACTTC.